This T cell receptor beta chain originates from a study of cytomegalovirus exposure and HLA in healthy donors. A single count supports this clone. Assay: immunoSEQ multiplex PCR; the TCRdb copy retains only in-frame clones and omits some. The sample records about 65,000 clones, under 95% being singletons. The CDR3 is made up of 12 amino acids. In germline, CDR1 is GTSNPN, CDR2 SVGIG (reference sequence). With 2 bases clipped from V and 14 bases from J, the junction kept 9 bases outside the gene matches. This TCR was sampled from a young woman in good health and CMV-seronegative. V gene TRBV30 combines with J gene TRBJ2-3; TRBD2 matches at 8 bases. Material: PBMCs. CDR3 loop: CAWSLRGLVRYF. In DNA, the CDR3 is TGTGCCTGGAGTCTGAGGGGACTAGTTCGGTATTTT.